These T cell receptor beta chains were read from a single sample in a study of long-term antiretroviral therapy in people with HIV. Here immunoSEQ multiplex PCR was the method, and the copy in TCRdb shows in-frame clones only, minus some. Of tens of thousands of clones in the sample, approximately 90% were seen once. Source: unsorted PBMCs, taken 0.6 years after starting antiretroviral therapy. All receptors come from a man in his 60s with HIV. Both conserved end residues are trimmed from each CDR3. The order of the fields is CDR3 length, V gene, CDR3 protein.

9	TRBV10-2	ASSQGSEAF
13	TRBV15	ATSREGQPWEGYT
14	TRBV7-9	ASSPKGQGGNYGYT
13	TRBV7-9	ASSPPHPGTDTQY
11	TRBV7-2	ASSAQTSNEQF
11	TRBV6-1	ASSVVGAYEQY
12	TRBV10-3	AISVAGSNTEAF
12	TRBV5-1	ASSSGQGPYEQF
11	TRBV9	ASSVRAQETQY
14	TRBV7-2	ASSLAGPTQGGELF
12	TRBV10-3	ATRDAESSYEQY
12	TRBV5-4	ASSLTGRNYGYT
13	TRBV9	ASSVVGDSRETQY
13	TRBV2	ASTEQGLSYNEQF
14	TRBV27	ASSSLGIHSGNTIY
14	TRBV6-1	ASSEEVRTRPYEQY
16	TRBV7-2	ASSLSSGSWYPTDTQY
13	TRBV6-6	ASRPGTGRGETQY
14	TRBV5-4	ASSRPTGNLLYEQY
11	TRBV7-2	ASSLDRSYGYT